The clone carrying this TCR beta chain appeared a few times. Its target is not known. Repertoires were generated with immunoSEQ multiplex PCR, while TCRdb's copy carries only in-frame clones and drops some. This table holds about 180,000 clones, around nine tenths found once. This specimen comes from a study of Ad26.COV2.S vaccination and SARS-CoV-2 variants. Study conclusions and caveats: Possibly, TCR breadth and depth analyses underestimated total T cell responses. Vaccinees displayed broader spike-specific TCR repertoires than placebo recipients. Similar non-spike TCR breadth was seen in vaccine and placebo recipients.

The material was peripheral blood, obtained after recovery from COVID-19. The origin of this receptor is a human donor who had recovered from COVID-19.

As DNA, the CDR3 is TGTGCCTGGAGTGAAATCGGGGGGGGGCGTTCAAGCTCCTACGAGCAGTACTTC. This gives the protein CAWSEIGGGRSSSYEQYF. This chain links TRBV30 with TRBJ2-7; TRBD2 aligns across 8 bases. The CDR3 is 18 amino acids. V lost 1 base, J lost 0 bases, and 14 bases stayed unmatched. Germline CDR1 and CDR2: GTSNPN and SVGIG (reference sequence).